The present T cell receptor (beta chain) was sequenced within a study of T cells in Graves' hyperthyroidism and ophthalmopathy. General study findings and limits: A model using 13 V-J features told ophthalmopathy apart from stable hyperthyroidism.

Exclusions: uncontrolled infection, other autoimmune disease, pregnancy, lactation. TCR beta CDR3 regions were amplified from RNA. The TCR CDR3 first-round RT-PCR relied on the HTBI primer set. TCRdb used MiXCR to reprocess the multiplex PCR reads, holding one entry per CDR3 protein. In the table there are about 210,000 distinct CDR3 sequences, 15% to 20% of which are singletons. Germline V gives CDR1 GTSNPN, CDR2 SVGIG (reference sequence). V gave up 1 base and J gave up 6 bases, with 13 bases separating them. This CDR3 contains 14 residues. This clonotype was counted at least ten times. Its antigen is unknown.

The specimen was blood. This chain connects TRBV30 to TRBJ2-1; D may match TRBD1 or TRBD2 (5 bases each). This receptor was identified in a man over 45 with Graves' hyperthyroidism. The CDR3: CAWSGPGRINEQFF. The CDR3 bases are TGTGCCTGGAGTGGACCGGGACGTATCAATGAGCAGTTCTTC. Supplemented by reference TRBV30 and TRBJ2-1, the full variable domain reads SQTIHQWPATLVQPVGSPLSLECTVEGTSNPNLYWYRQAAGRGLQLLFYSVGIGQISSEVPQNLSASRPQDRQFILSSKKLLLSDSGFYLCAWSGPGRINEQFFGPGTRLTVL.